One sample yielded the 14 T cell receptor beta chains listed below, sequenced in a study of OX40 agonist ivuxolimab in advanced cancers. Measured with immunoSEQ multiplex PCR; TCRdb has only the in-frame clones, and not every one. The sample includes more than 45,000 clones, roughly 77% seen only once; the top ten take approximately 1.2%. The source was CD4+ or CD8+ T cells sorted from blood, collected in a trial of the OX40 agonist ivuxolimab. The receptors here all came from an adult with an advanced solid tumor such as melanoma, head and neck, liver or kidney cancer.

The rearrangement joins TRBV19 to TRBJ2-1; 10 nucleotides align to TRBD2. The CDR3 has 13 residues. V trimming: 10 bases; J trimming: 9 bases; junction bases outside the gene matches: 9. Germline V CDR1 and CDR2: LNHDA, SQIVND (reference sequence). The CDR3 DNA is TGTGCCACCCGGCTAGCGGGAGTGGTTGAGCAGTTCTTC. The encoded protein is CATRLAGVVEQFF.

The rearrangement joins TRBV15 to TRBJ1-6; 8 bases fit TRBD1. The CDR3 is 15 amino acids. The germline CDR1 and CDR2 sequences are LNHNV and YYDKDF (reference sequence). The V segment lost 8 bases and the J segment 7 bases; nucleotides outside the gene matches: 10. CDR3 coding DNA: TGTGCCACCGGCTTGGACAGGGTGGAAAATTCACCCCTCCACTTT. Its translation: CATGLDRVENSPLHF.

The sample holds a few counts of this clone. CDR3: CASSLGTGAYTGELFF. CDR3 DNA: TGTGCCAGCAGCCTCGGGACAGGGGCGTACACCGGGGAGCTGTTTTTT. The V call is TRBV5-5, the J call TRBJ2-2; TRBD1 agrees at 10 bases. The germline V gene encodes CDR1 SGHKS and CDR2 YYEKEE (reference sequence). The length of the CDR3 is 16 residues. Trimming took 4 bases from V and 3 from J; bases not matched to a gene: 6.

This clone occurred a few times. The chain is built from TRBV19 and TRBJ1-2, with D possibly matching TRBD1 (5 bases). V dropped 3 bases and J dropped 7 bases, with 6 bases sitting between them. This CDR3 spans 11 amino acids. Germline lookup yields CDR1 LNHDA and CDR2 SQIVND (reference sequence). CDR3 loop: CASSMQGGYTF. The CDR3 DNA reads as TGTGCCAGTAGTATGCAGGGTGGCTACACCTTC.

This chain joins TRBV5-1 and TRBJ2-3, with TRBD2 matching over 10 bases. Trimming removed 1 base from V and 5 bases from J; junction bases left unmatched: 10. Germline loops: CDR1 SGHRS, CDR2 YFSETQ. The length of the CDR3 is 17 residues. CDR3: CASSLQPAGLAEDTQYF. In DNA, the CDR3 is TGCGCCAGCAGCTTGCAGCCCGCCGGACTAGCGGAAGATACGCAGTATTTT.

The chain employs TRBV6-5 and TRBJ2-3; no clear D. The CDR3 runs to 14 residues. V was cut by 2 bases and J by 0 bases, with 6 bases left in between. Germline loops: CDR1 MNHEY, CDR2 SVGAGI. CDR3 residues: CASSYRDSTDTQYF. The CDR3 DNA is TGTGCCAGCAGTTACAGGGATAGCACAGATACGCAGTATTTT.

By sample share, this clone is medium-sized (0.01 to 0.1%). The genes are TRBV28 and TRBJ1-2; maybe TRBD1 (5 bases). The CDR3 length is 14 residues. Germline CDR1 reads MDHEN; CDR2 reads SYDVKM. Trimming left V 4 bases short and J 2 bases short, with 11 bases between. The DNA for the CDR3 is TGTGCCAGCAGTTACCCCGGGGGAAACTATGGCTACACCTTC. It specifies CASSYPGGNYGYTF.

This chain joins TRBV30 and TRBJ1-1; D gene ambiguous. This CDR3 is built from 13 residues. V was pared by 3 bases and J by 1 base, with 9 bases between. CDR1 is GTSNPN, CDR2 SVGIG, per germline (reference sequence). The CDR3 region is CAWSTETNTEAFF. As DNA, the CDR3 is TGTGCCTGGAGCACAGAAACGAACACTGAAGCTTTCTTT. The variable domain in full, completed from reference TRBV30 and TRBJ1-1, reads SQTIHQWPATLVQPVGSPLSLECTVEGTSNPNLYWYRQAAGRGLQLLFYSVGIGQISSEVPQNLSASRPQDRQFILSSKKLLLSDSGFYLCAWSTETNTEAFFGQGTRLTVV.

This chain links TRBV2 with TRBJ2-3; tentative D call: TRBD2 (6 bases). V dropped 7 bases and J dropped 1 base, with 18 bases sitting between them. The CDR3 extends over 16 amino acids. Looked up from germline, CDR1 is SNHLY and CDR2 is FYNNEI. CDR3 nucleotide sequence: TGTGCCAGCACCTGGGACTTCCGTAGTGGCACAGATACGCAGTATTTT. Translating it yields CASTWDFRSGTDTQYF.

Here the CDR3 reads CASSFQTGVRSPLHF. The CDR3, as DNA: TGCGCCAGCAGCTTTCAGACAGGGGTACGTTCACCCCTCCACTTT. The gene calls are TRBV5-1 and TRBJ1-6, with TRBD1 matching over 8 bases. Germline V CDR1 and CDR2: SGHRS, YFSETQ. Germline trimming cut 2 bases from V and 9 bases from J; bases unmatched to any gene: 7. CDR3 length: 15 amino acids.

The gene calls are TRBV28 and TRBJ1-4, with 9 bases fitting TRBD1. Germline CDR1 is MDHEN and CDR2 is SYDVKM. The CDR3 runs to 16 residues. Losses at the gene ends were 5 bases for V and 4 bases for J; bases not matched to a gene: 8. The CDR3 DNA reads as TGTGCCAGCAGTCTCGATGGACAGGGGATTAATGAAAAACTGTTTTTT. Its translation: CASSLDGQGINEKLFF.

The chain has TRBV15 and TRBJ1-5; 7 nucleotides align to TRBD1. Trimming took 8 bases from V and 0 from J; bases not matched to a gene: 7. Germline V gene sequence: CDR1 LNHNV, CDR2 YYDKDF (reference sequence). CDR3 length: 15 amino acids. Here the CDR3 reads CATGQVDYSNQPQHF. CDR3 coding DNA: TGTGCCACCGGACAGGTAGATTATAGCAATCAGCCCCAGCATTTT.

In DNA form, the CDR3 reads TGTGCCAGCAGTGATGGACTAGCGGGAGCTGCGGCTGAGCAGTTCTTC. Its translation is CASSDGLAGAAAEQFF. The J gene is TRBJ2-1, the V gene TRBV2; 13 nucleotides agree with TRBD2. After removal of 3 bases from V and 9 bases from J, the junction contained 8 bases not matched to a gene. The CDR3 runs to 16 residues. In germline, CDR1 is SNHLY, CDR2 FYNNEI. Full variable domain (missing parts from reference TRBV2 and TRBJ2-1): EPEVTQTPSHQVTQMGQEVILRCVPISNHLYFYWYRQILGQKVEFLVSFYNNEISEKSEIFDDQFSVERPDGSNFTLKIRSTKLEDSAMYFCASSDGLAGAAAEQFFGPGTRLTVL.

V is TRBV30 and J is TRBJ2-1; 16 bases are shared with TRBD2. CDR3 length: 17 amino acids. Trimming cost V 6 bases and J 0 bases; bases outside gene matches: 5. The V gene's germline CDR1 is GTSNPN and CDR2 SVGIG (reference sequence). The CDR3 nucleotides are TGTGCCTGTCCGGGACTAGCGGGAGGGAGCTCCTACAATGAGCAGTTCTTC. Its protein product is CACPGLAGGSSYNEQFF.